The 7 T cell receptor beta chains presented below share a single source sample, sequenced in a study of vaccination effects on CD4 cells after COVID-19. The antigens for these receptors are not known. Viral peptide pools were used in the ViraFEST assay to expand antigen-specific CD4+ T cells, and sequencing came afterward. Once cultured for more than nine days, the cells underwent separation to obtain CD4+ T cells. It was between March and December 2020 that the person had a SARS-CoV-2 infection confirmed by PCR. Sequencing was performed with immunoSEQ multiplex PCR; in TCRdb, only in-frame clones are kept and a portion is missing. The sample includes around 49,000 clones, roughly 70% seen only once; the top ten take over 25%. Source: CD4+ T cells from PBMCs cultured with a peptide pool, taken before COVID-19 vaccination. The source is a human donor who had a prior SARS-CoV-2 infection.

The chain has TRBV11-3 and TRBJ2-7, with 7 bases fitting TRBD2. V lost 4 bases, J lost 1 base, and 1 base stayed unmatched. The V gene's germline CDR1 is SGHNT and CDR2 YENEEA. The CDR3 spans 13 residues. The CDR3 region is CASSWDYSYEQYF. DNA of the CDR3: TGTGCCAGCAGCTGGGACTATTCCTACGAGCAGTACTTC. The entire variable domain, with the rest obtained from reference TRBV11-3 and TRBJ2-7, is as follows: EAGVVQSPRYKIIEKKQPVAFWCNPISGHNTLYWYLQNLGQGPELLIRYENEEAVDDSQLPKDRFSAERLKGVDSTLKIQPAELGDSAVYLCASSWDYSYEQYFGPGTRLTVT.

This chain links TRBV5-1 with TRBJ2-1; TRBD2 matches 10 bases. Germline loops: CDR1 SGHRS, CDR2 YFSETQ. V gave up 2 bases and J gave up 4 bases; unmatched junction bases: 3. This CDR3 is built from 15 residues. CDR3 coding DNA: TGCGCCAGCAGCTTTCTAGCGGGGGAATACAATGAGCAGTTCTTC. It codes for CASSFLAGEYNEQFF.

This clone was observed a single time. The rearrangement joins TRBV7-4 to TRBJ2-7, with 7 bases lining up with TRBD2. The CDR3 is made up of 15 amino acids. Germline loops: CDR1 SGHVT, CDR2 SQSDAQ. V was pared by 2 bases and J by 0 bases, with 4 bases of the junction left unmatched. The CDR3: CASSLWGGCSYEQYF. In DNA form, the CDR3 reads TGTGCCAGCAGCTTATGGGGGGGGTGCTCCTACGAGCAGTACTTC. Full variable domain (outside the CDR3, taken from reference TRBV7-4 and TRBJ2-7): GAGVSQSPRYKVAKRGRDVALRCDSISGHVTLYWYRQTLGQGSEVLTYSQSDAQRDKSGRPSGRFSAERPERSVSTLKIQRTEQGDSAVYLCASSLWGGCSYEQYFGPGTRLTVT.

This clone turned up a few times. The chain carries TRBV7-9 and TRBJ1-4; D gene ambiguous. The CDR3 covers 14 residues. Germline values: CDR1 SEHNR, CDR2 FQNEAQ (reference sequence). V lost 5 bases and J 3 bases, leaving 10 bases between the germline ends. The CDR3 nucleotides are TGTGCCAGCAGCAGTCGGGGATCTAATGAAAAACTGTTTTTT. Protein: CASSSRGSNEKLFF.

The genes are TRBV5-1 and TRBJ2-7; tentatively, D is TRBD2 (6 bases). V was trimmed by 4 bases and J by 6 bases, leaving 11 bases between them. CDR1 and CDR2 (germline): SGHRS, YFSETQ. The CDR3 sequence is 12 residues long. This chain's CDR3 is CASSPEEGEQYF. The CDR3 DNA reads TGCGCCAGCAGCCCGGAGGAGGGCGAGCAGTACTTC.

The chain has TRBV18 and TRBJ2-6; no clear D gene. Germline V gene data show CDR1 as KGHSH and CDR2 as LQKENI. V was clipped by 1 base and J by 4 bases, with 11 bases between them. This CDR3 has 16 amino acids. Here the CDR3 reads CASSPQALIGANVLTF. In nucleotides, the CDR3 is TGTGCCAGCTCACCACAGGCGTTAATCGGGGCCAACGTCCTGACTTTC.

The chain recombines TRBV7-2 with TRBJ2-3; 11 bases are a match to TRBD2. The length of the CDR3 is 15 residues. Germline V CDR1 and CDR2: SGHTA, FQGNSA. The V and J ends lost 5 bases and 2 bases, in that order; junction bases with no gene match: 3. The CDR3 sequence: CASSTGLAATDTQYF. The CDR3 nucleotides are TGTGCCAGCAGCACGGGACTAGCGGCCACAGATACGCAGTATTTT.